The present T cell receptor (beta chain) was sequenced within a study of shared clonotypes between healthy human individuals (dated by TCRdb to the early 2020s). In terms of the full investigation: Three men and two women, aged 18 to 49 years, made up the cohort. To increase sequencing depth and limit assay-specific biases, TCR repertoire library preparation and sequencing were carried out by different laboratories using diverse techniques. To estimate repertoire size and how much clonotype sharing occurs between individuals, the study deeply sequenced the blood TCR repertoires of roughly 5 healthy adults. Leukapheresis yielded between about 0.9 and 10 billion PBMCs per donor. For each donor, three plates each were used for CD4 naive and CD4 memory, two plates were used for CD8 naive, and one plate was used for CD8 memory. General findings and caveats noted by the study authors: Sharing across several donors was observed for about 5% of naive CD4, about 4% of naive CD8, about 2.5% of memory CD4, and approximately 0.41% of memory CD8 clonotypes. Naive subsets generally had larger estimated clonotype richness than memory subsets. Sampling was limited to blood, and TCR repertoires in tissue likely differ from TCR repertoires in blood. Rarefaction of sorted-subset datasets indicated incomplete sequencing despite the large sequencing depth. Because the study included a small number of donors, the genetic and exposure-history diversity represented was limited. Clonotypes shared by all four sorted-subset donors showed higher generation probabilities than non-shared clonotypes. Pairwise subsampling led to the expectation that sequencing depth would affect the degree of clonotype sharing among donors.

This clone was found once. It lacks a known antigen. Per-base quality was not reported, and no clone a single base away is much larger than it. Using the deep immunoSEQ assay, multiplex PCR amplified TCR CDR3 regions from genomic DNA. Extracted genomic DNA from each cell subset was spread evenly across all wells of several immunoSEQ 96-well plates, with each plate serving as a replicate. Each replicate PCR for sorted subsets received roughly 200 ng genomic DNA, equal to roughly 30,000 T cell genomes. Purified libraries were measured with a Qubit 3.0 fluorometer, size-checked on a Bioanalyzer 2100, and measured again with the KAPA Library Quantification kit. Every immunoSEQ 96-well plate was sequenced on a dedicated single-read 150-cycle Illumina NextSeq 550 flow cell. The authors' pipeline ran thus. Because the immunoSEQ output held only junctional sequences and lacked quality scores, the filtering could not match the filtering applied to full-length reads. Sequences were annotated with PyIR, a Python wrapper for IgBLAST v1.9, using IMGT germline references to assign V/J genes and CDR3. Any read was removed if the V/J assignment was weak (E-value above 1e-6), the CDR3 was missing, or the read contained stop codons, out-of-frame junctions, or ambiguous translated residues. V3J clonotypes were defined by identical inferred V gene, J gene, and CDR3 amino acid sequence. Percentage overlap between repertoires was calculated by dividing the number of shared unique clonotypes by the size of the smaller repertoire. Repertoire richness was assessed with RTK rarefaction, the Chao1 estimator, and Recon v2.1 estimates of unobserved clonotypes. OLGA was used to compute generation probabilities for all TCRbeta clonotypes that the gDNA method yielded from four donors. TCRdb retrieved this table from immuneACCESS and kept in-frame rearrangements only. Not all clones are present; in checked studies, unresolved V genes account for under half, and no reason is known for the remainder. Clone size and the V and J calls come from that table; the DNA yielded D and trimming. The sample table contains 850,000 to 1,200,000 clones; only one count was recorded for about 80% of them. The ten largest clones represent approximately 1.5% of the sample.

The germline V gene supplies CDR1 SGDLS and CDR2 YYNGEE. From V the trimming removes 3 bases and from J it removes 7 bases, while the gene matches leave 9 bases of the junction unaccounted for. From its cysteine to its phenylalanine, the CDR3 spans 15 amino acids. The entry retains the CDR3 DNA only, 45 bases that are in frame from base 1. Healthy HIV-negative adults with no recently reported acute infections or vaccinations were included as donors. All donors were Caucasian adults living in Nashville, Tennessee, USA. CD4+ T cells were enriched by magnetic negative selection; naive cells were then positively selected on CD45RA, and the negative fraction formed the memory subset. Blood was collected by leukapheresis, and PBMCs were isolated by Ficoll-Histopaque density gradient centrifugation and then cryopreserved in liquid nitrogen vapor phase. Purity and quantity of every magnetically sorted T cell population were checked by analytical flow cytometry. Genomic DNA was isolated from each sorted fraction and quantified by UV absorbance on a Nanodrop 2000c.

The origin of this receptor is a young man in good health. The rearranged chain carries TRBV9 and TRBJ2-1, with TRBD2 matching 8 junction bases. The specimen sequenced was memory CD4+ T cells sorted from blood. The meaning of the sample's cell subset or site label: CD45RA-negative fraction. Read as DNA, the sequence is TGTGCCAGCAGCGCTAAGGCGGGGGGCAGAAATGAGCAGTTCTTC. It encodes CASSAKAGGRNEQFF.